This TCR beta chain was documented in a study of blood T cell repertoires in COVID-19. Study background: In each case, the material was cDNA or gDNA derived from T cells, B-cell-depleted T cells, or PBMCs.

This CDR3 is built from 15 residues. Germline V gene sequence: CDR1 KGHDR, CDR2 SFDVKD. V shed 4 bases and J shed 2 bases, with 10 bases lying between them. Enrolled through a virtual design, the participants were between roughly 18 and 100 years of age and came from 24 US areas. Researchers sorted participants into cohorts using their self-reported clinical history. The data were produced by immunoSEQ multiplex PCR, yet TCRdb's version contains in-frame clones alone and is incomplete. The sample records almost 250,000 clones, 85% being singletons. The chain couples TRBV24-1 to TRBJ2-2; a possible D gene is TRBD1 (6 bases). The clonotype originates from a woman aged 50 to 60 with acute COVID-19. The sequenced sample was PBMCs or T cells enriched from blood (not recorded which). The CDR3 sequence: CATSDPGHNTGELFF. The CDR3 coding sequence is TGTGCCACCAGTGACCCGGGACATAACACCGGGGAGCTGTTTTTT.